Below, 6 T cell receptor beta chains from the same sample are listed, as sequenced in a study of shared clonotypes between healthy human individuals. Some clones are missing from TCRdb's copy, which holds only in-frame ones; the method was immunoSEQ multiplex PCR. This sample carries about 1 million clones, roughly 80% of them seen once, and the ten largest clones take about 1.5%. Sequencing was performed on memory CD4+ T cells sorted from blood. Documented subset: CD45RA-negative fraction. The source is a man younger than 30 in good health.

This sequence joins TRBV4-1 and TRBJ2-7; possible D gene TRBD1, 6 bases. Trimming removed 3 bases at V and 1 base at J, with 13 bases between. The CDR3 has 15 residues. Germline CDR1 is MGHRA and CDR2 is YSYEKL. The CDR3 sequence is CASSQQGKKSYEQYF. CDR3 coding DNA: TGCGCCAGCAGCCAGCAGGGGAAGAAATCCTACGAGCAGTACTTC.

This rearrangement joins TRBV10-2 to TRBJ2-3, with D uncertain. The V gene's germline CDR1 is WSHSY and CDR2 SAAADI. Trimming pared 3 bases from V and 3 bases from J, leaving 10 bases between. CDR3 length: 14 residues. The CDR3 spells CASSEWRRTDTQYF. The CDR3 nucleotides read TGCGCCAGCAGTGAATGGCGAAGAACAGATACGCAGTATTTT.

The genes are TRBV18 and TRBJ1-4, with a weak D call TRBD1 (5 bases). Germline values: CDR1 KGHSH, CDR2 LQKENI. This CDR3 is built from 16 residues. Trimming took off 6 bases at V and 8 bases at J, with 22 bases between the two ends. DNA of the CDR3: TGTGCCAGCTCCCGGCCTCCGGTGGCTGGGGGGGAAAAACTGTTTTTT. Translating gives CASSRPPVAGGEKLFF. Drawing the rest from reference TRBV18 and TRBJ1-4, the complete variable domain is NAGVMQNPRHLVRRRGQEARLRCSPMKGHSHVYWYRQLPEEGLKFMVYLQKENIIDESGMPKERFSAEFPKEGPSILRIQQVVRGDSAAYFCASSRPPVAGGEKLFFGSGTQLSVL.

The chain combines TRBV15 with TRBJ2-5; D could derive from TRBD1 or TRBD2 (5 bases each). V was trimmed by 2 bases and J by 0 bases, leaving 10 bases between them. Germline V CDR1 and CDR2: LNHNV, YYDKDF (reference sequence). The CDR3 consists of 15 residues. CDR3: CATSRPGPNQETQYF. In nucleotides, the CDR3 is TGTGCCACCAGCAGACCGGGACCGAACCAAGAGACCCAGTACTTC.

The chain links TRBV10-3 to TRBJ2-7; D is unresolved. The V gene's germline CDR1 is ENHRY and CDR2 SYGVKD. The CDR3 totals 11 residues. Trimming removed 3 bases at V and 6 bases at J, with 6 bases between. CDR3 amino acids: CAISEGGEQYF. Here the CDR3 DNA reads TGTGCCATCAGTGAAGGCGGCGAGCAGTACTTC.

Comment on this clone: The sample contains more than one DNA sequence encoding this CDR3. The chain joins TRBV19 to TRBJ1-2, with no clear D. The V end was cut by 5 bases, the J end by 2 bases, with 9 bases between. The germline CDR1 and CDR2 sequences are LNHDA and SQIVND (reference sequence). The length of the CDR3 is 13 residues. CDR3 loop: CASSPPVNYGYTF. Written as DNA, the CDR3 is TGTGCCAGTAGTCCGCCGGTGAACTATGGCTACACCTTC.